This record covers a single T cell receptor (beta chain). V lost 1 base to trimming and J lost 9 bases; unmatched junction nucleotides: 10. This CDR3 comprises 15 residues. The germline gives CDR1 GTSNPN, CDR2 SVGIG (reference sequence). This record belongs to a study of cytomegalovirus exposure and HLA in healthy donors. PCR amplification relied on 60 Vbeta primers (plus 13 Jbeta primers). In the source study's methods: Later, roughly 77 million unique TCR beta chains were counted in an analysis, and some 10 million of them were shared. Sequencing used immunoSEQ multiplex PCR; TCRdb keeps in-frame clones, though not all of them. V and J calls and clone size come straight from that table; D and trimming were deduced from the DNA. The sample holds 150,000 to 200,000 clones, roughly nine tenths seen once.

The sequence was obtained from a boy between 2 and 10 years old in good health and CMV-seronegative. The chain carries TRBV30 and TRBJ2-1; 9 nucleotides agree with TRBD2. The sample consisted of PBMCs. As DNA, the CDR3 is TGTGCCTGGAGTGGGGTAGCGGGGGCAGCAGGTGAGCAGTTCTTC. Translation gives CAWSGVAGAAGEQFF.